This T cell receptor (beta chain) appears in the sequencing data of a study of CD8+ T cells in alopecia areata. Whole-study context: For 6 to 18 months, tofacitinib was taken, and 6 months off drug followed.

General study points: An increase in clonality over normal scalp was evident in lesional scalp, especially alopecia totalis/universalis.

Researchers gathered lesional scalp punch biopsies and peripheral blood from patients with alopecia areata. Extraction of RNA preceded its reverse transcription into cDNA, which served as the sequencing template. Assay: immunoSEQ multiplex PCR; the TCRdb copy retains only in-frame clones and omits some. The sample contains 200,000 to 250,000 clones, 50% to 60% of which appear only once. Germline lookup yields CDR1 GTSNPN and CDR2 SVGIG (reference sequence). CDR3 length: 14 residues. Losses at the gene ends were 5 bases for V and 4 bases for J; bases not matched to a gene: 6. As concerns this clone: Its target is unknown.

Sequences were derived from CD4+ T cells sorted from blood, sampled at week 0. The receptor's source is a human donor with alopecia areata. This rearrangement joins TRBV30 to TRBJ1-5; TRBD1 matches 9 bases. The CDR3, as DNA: TGTGCCTGGTCGGGACAGGGCCAAAATCAGCCCCAGCATTTT. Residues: CAWSGQGQNQPQHF.